These 30 T cell receptor beta chains originate from one sample sequenced in a study of blood T cell repertoires in COVID-19. Repertoires were generated with immunoSEQ multiplex PCR, while TCRdb's copy carries only in-frame clones and drops some. Among about 60,000 clones listed, approximately 82% were seen once. Source material: peripheral blood. These receptors were taken from a man aged 60 to 69 with acute or convalescent COVID-19.

This clone was recorded once. V and J are TRBV5-1 and TRBJ2-5; 7 bases line up with TRBD1. This CDR3 is built from 16 residues. Per germline, CDR1 SGHRS and CDR2 YFSETQ. With V trimmed by 0 bases and J by 5 bases, 10 bases remained unmatched. The CDR3 spells CASSLGPTGFGETQYF. The CDR3 DNA is TGCGCCAGCAGCTTGGGCCCGACAGGGTTTGGGGAGACCCAGTACTTC.

The chain uses TRBV7-9 and TRBJ1-1; D not resolved. V was cut by 5 bases and J by 6 bases, with 10 bases left in between. The CDR3 spans 12 residues. CDR1 SEHNR and CDR2 FQNEAQ come from the germline V gene (reference sequence). The CDR3 DNA follows: TGTGCCAGCAGCCAAAGCGGGCCTGAAGCTTTCTTT. Its protein product is CASSQSGPEAFF.

V and J are TRBV29-1 and TRBJ1-1, with 10 nucleotides matching TRBD1. The CDR3 runs 12 residues. The germline V gene has CDR1 SQVTM and CDR2 ANQGSEA. Trimming removed 4 bases from V and 8 bases from J; junction bases left unmatched: 4. The CDR3 nucleotides read TGCAGCGTTGGGGGACAGGGGTCCGAAGCTTTCTTT. Protein sequence: CSVGGQGSEAFF.

The V and J genes are TRBV2 and TRBJ1-2, with 10 nucleotides matching TRBD1. This CDR3 has 14 residues. V dropped 4 bases and J dropped 6; count of bases not matched to a gene: 5. The germline V gene encodes CDR1 SNHLY and CDR2 FYNNEI. CDR3 coding DNA: TGTGCCAGCAGTGCCCAGACAGGGGGCCATGGCTACACCTTC. It is translated as CASSAQTGGHGYTF.

This chain links TRBV9 with TRBJ1-3; no clear D gene. The germline V gene has CDR1 SGDLS and CDR2 YYNGEE. V lost 2 bases, J lost 0 bases, and 3 bases lay in between. The CDR3 totals 13 residues. In nucleotides, the CDR3 is TGTGCCAGCAGCGTGTACTCTGGAAACACCATATATTTT. This codes for CASSVYSGNTIYF.

The chain joins TRBV19 to TRBJ1-2; 7 bases align to TRBD1. Germline values: CDR1 LNHDA, CDR2 SQIVND (reference sequence). V shed 4 bases and J 4 bases; nucleotides not matched to a gene: 15. The CDR3 is made up of 17 amino acids. The chain's CDR3 is CASSSLGGRTGIYGYTF. The CDR3 DNA sequence: TGTGCCAGTAGTAGCCTAGGGGGCCGAACAGGGATCTATGGCTACACCTTC. The entire variable domain, with the rest obtained from reference TRBV19 and TRBJ1-2, is as follows: DGGITQSPKYLFRKEGQNVTLSCEQNLNHDAMYWYRQDPGQGLRLIYYSQIVNDFQKGDIAEGYSVSREKKESFPLTVTSAQKNPTAFYLCASSSLGGRTGIYGYTFGSGTRLTVV.

V gene TRBV5-5 combines with J gene TRBJ1-4; D unclear. The CDR3 loop spans 14 amino acids. With 7 bases removed from V and 2 bases from J, the gap between germline ends came to 12 bases. CDR1 and CDR2 (germline): SGHKS, YYEKEE (reference sequence). The DNA of the CDR3 is TGTGCCAGCTCGAGGGAGACCACTAATGAAAAACTGTTTTTT. Amino acid sequence: CASSRETTNEKLFF.

The chain couples TRBV5-4 to TRBJ2-5; 13 bases map to TRBD2. J lost 5 bases, V lost 3 bases, and 7 bases had no gene match. The V gene's germline CDR1 is SGHNT and CDR2 YYREEE (reference sequence). The CDR3 is made up of 16 amino acids. CDR3 DNA: TGTGCCAGCAGCTCTACTAGCGGGGGGGTCCGGGAGACCCAGTACTTC. Amino acid sequence: CASSSTSGGVRETQYF.

The chain employs TRBV11-2 and TRBJ1-5; weak D call: TRBD1 (6 bases). The CDR3 consists of 15 residues. V was clipped by 1 base and J by 5 bases, with 12 bases between them. Germline loops: CDR1 SGHAT, CDR2 FQNNGV. For the CDR3, the DNA is TGTGCCAGCAGCTTAGTGGGGGGGGCCGATCAGCCCCAGCATTTT. Amino acids: CASSLVGGADQPQHF.

This chain uses TRBV5-1 with TRBJ2-7; 8 bases align to TRBD2. Germline-derived CDR1 and CDR2 are SGHRS and YFSETQ. This CDR3 contains 14 residues. The trim removed 2 bases at V and 1 base at J, leaving 2 bases unmatched. CDR3 amino acids: CASSFSSGSYEQYF. The CDR3 DNA is TGCGCCAGCAGCTTTTCTAGCGGGTCCTACGAGCAGTACTTC.

This clone was seen only a few times. V gene TRBV24-1 combines with J gene TRBJ1-3; perhaps TRBD1 as D (6 bases). This CDR3 has 15 residues. CDR1 KGHDR and CDR2 SFDVKD come from the germline V gene. V was clipped by 0 bases and J by 3 bases, with 8 bases between them. CDR3 residues: CATSDLTGFGNTIYF. CDR3 sequence (DNA): TGTGCCACCAGTGATTTGACAGGGTTTGGAAACACCATATATTTT.

Comments on this clone: Relative to the germline gene, one junction end is altered; a read error may explain this. V usage is TRBV28 and J usage is TRBJ2-7; D is perhaps TRBD2 (5 bases). Per the germline V gene, CDR1 is MDHEN and CDR2 is SYDVKM. CDR3 length: 15 residues. CDR3 coding DNA: TGTGCCAGCAACCTGTCGGGGTCCGGGTCCTCCGAGCAGTACTTC. As protein: CASNLSGSGSSEQYF.

The rearrangement joins TRBV6-5 to TRBJ1-1; tentative D call: TRBD1 (5 bases). The CDR3 covers 15 residues. V shed 2 bases and J shed 1 base, with 11 bases lying between them. CDR1 and CDR2 from the germline V gene are MNHEY and SVGAGI. DNA of the CDR3: TGTGCCAGCAGTTACGCCCCAAGGGGGAACACTGAAGCTTTCTTT. Its protein product is CASSYAPRGNTEAFF.

This clone was seen just once. The CDR3 DNA follows: TGTGCCATCAGTGAGGTCAGTCCTTCCAACTATGGCTACACCTTC. This codes for CAISEVSPSNYGYTF. The genes are TRBV10-3 and TRBJ1-2; D ambiguous. Germline V CDR1 and CDR2: ENHRY, SYGVKD. This CDR3 comprises 15 residues. The ends were cut back, 2 bases at V and 2 bases at J, with 12 bases in the middle.

CDR3 residues: CASSLSVRRVGAEAFF. The CDR3 nucleotides are TGTGCCAGCAGTTTATCCGTTAGGAGGGTCGGAGCTGAAGCTTTCTTT. The rearrangement uses TRBV27 and TRBJ1-1; the D is unclear. Germline CDR1 is MNHEY and CDR2 is SMNVEV (reference sequence). The CDR3 sequence is 16 residues long. The V end was cut by 0 bases, the J end by 6 bases, with 17 bases between.

Of note for this clone: A read error may be the cause here, since a much bigger clone is one base away. This sample includes further DNA sequences coding for the same CDR3. CDR3 sequence reads: CASSVGHMNTEAFF. CDR3 DNA: TGTGCCAGCAGCGTAGGCCACATGAACACTGAAGCTTTCTTT. The chain couples TRBV9 to TRBJ1-1; D is unclear. CDR1 is SGDLS and CDR2 is YYNGEE in the germline V gene. CDR3 length: 14 amino acids. Trimming took 0 bases from V and 0 from J, leaving 6 bases between them. The whole variable domain, remainder taken from reference TRBV9 and TRBJ1-1, is DSGVTQTPKHLITATGQRVTLRCSPRSGDLSVYWYQQSLDQGLQFLIQYYNGEERAKGNILERFSAQQFPDLHSELNLSSLELGDSALYFCASSVGHMNTEAFFGQGTRLTVV.

This clone was recorded only once. The V call is TRBV18, the J call TRBJ2-6; TRBD1 aligns across 9 bases. V dropped 6 bases and J dropped 0; count of bases not matched to a gene: 9. CDR1 is KGHSH and CDR2 is LQKENI in the germline V gene. This CDR3 has 18 residues. The CDR3 DNA reads as TGTGCCAGCTCCCCGACGAACAGGGGGCCCTCTGGGGCCAACGTCCTGACTTTC. This gives the protein CASSPTNRGPSGANVLTF.

In this sample, this clone turned up once. This chain uses TRBV6-5 with TRBJ1-2, with D possibly matching TRBD1 (6 bases). The CDR3 is 15 residues long. The germline V gene has CDR1 MNHEY and CDR2 SVGAGI. The V end was cut by 7 bases, the J end by 6 bases, with 21 bases between. The DNA for the CDR3 is TGTGCCAGCACCCGACTCGCAGGGGAAGAAGATGGCTACACCTTC. Translating it yields CASTRLAGEEDGYTF.

The V and J genes are TRBV13 and TRBJ1-2, with D possibly matching TRBD1 (6 bases). This CDR3 comprises 14 residues. V was shortened by 2 bases and J by 5 bases, with 12 bases between the two germline ends. Per the germline V gene, CDR1 is PRHDT and CDR2 is FYEKMQ (reference sequence). The CDR3 here is CASSLWGGLYGYTF. In nucleotides, the CDR3 is TGTGCCAGCAGCTTATGGGGGGGGCTATATGGCTACACCTTC.

The chain carries TRBV11-2 and TRBJ1-2; TRBD1 might be the D (5 bases). Trimming stripped 3 bases from V and 3 bases from J, with 11 bases between. The CDR3 runs 14 residues. Per germline, CDR1 SGHAT and CDR2 FQNNGV. As DNA, the CDR3 is TGTGCCAGCAGCTTTCAGGGATTTGACTATGGCTACACCTTC. It encodes CASSFQGFDYGYTF.

The chain recombines TRBV5-6 with TRBJ1-1, with D perhaps TRBD1 (6 bases). V lost 1 base and J 7 bases, leaving 11 bases between the germline ends. This CDR3 spans 13 amino acids. Germline V CDR1 and CDR2: SGHDT, YYEEEE. The CDR3 loop reads CASSLLSGVEAFF. In DNA, the CDR3 is TGTGCCAGCAGCTTGCTGTCAGGGGTTGAAGCTTTCTTT. Full variable domain (outside the CDR3, taken from reference TRBV5-6 and TRBJ1-1): DAGVTQSPTHLIKTRGQQVTLRCSPKSGHDTVSWYQQALGQGPQFIFQYYEEEERQRGNFPDRFSGHQFPNYSSELNVNALLLGDSALYLCASSLLSGVEAFFGQGTRLTVV.

The chain joins TRBV11-2 to TRBJ2-7, with TRBD2 matching over 8 bases. This CDR3 is built from 14 residues. Germline V lookup: CDR1 SGHAT, CDR2 FQNNGV. Unmatched junction bases numbered 7, after V lost 2 bases and J lost 7 bases. CDR3 residues: CASSLLTRGGEQYF. CDR3 coding DNA: TGTGCCAGCAGCTTATTAACCCGGGGGGGGGAGCAGTACTTC.

The chain employs TRBV5-1 and TRBJ1-2; maybe TRBD1 (5 bases). V lost 5 bases and J 2 bases, leaving 13 bases between the germline ends. CDR3 length: 14 residues. Germline assignment: CDR1 SGHRS and CDR2 YFSETQ. The CDR3 spells CASRGLGGNYGYTF. CDR3 coding DNA: TGCGCCAGCAGGGGGCTGGGAGGGAACTATGGCTACACCTTC.

The chain recombines TRBV29-1 with TRBJ1-2; TRBD1 is a possible D gene (5 bases). The CDR3 runs to 13 residues. Deletions cut 6 bases from V and 8 bases from J, with 19 bases between. Germline-derived CDR1 and CDR2 are SQVTM and ANQGSEA. In DNA form, the CDR3 reads TGCAGCGTCGTGCGGGCGGGACCAGGGGGCTACACCTTC. This codes for CSVVRAGPGGYTF.

In this sample, this clone turned up many times. This chain uses TRBV28 with TRBJ1-2, with no clear D. The germline CDR1 and CDR2 sequences are MDHEN and SYDVKM. CDR3 length equals 13 residues. V was clipped by 6 bases and J by 5 bases, with 13 bases between them. The CDR3 region has the DNA TGTGCCAGCAGCCCCGACGGGGAATATGGCTACACCTTC. Its protein is CASSPDGEYGYTF.

This clone occurred once. The chain uses TRBV7-3 and TRBJ1-3; perhaps TRBD1 as D (5 bases). Germline V CDR1 and CDR2: SGHTA, FQGTGA. The CDR3 is 16 residues long. With 1 base removed from V and 2 bases from J, the gap between germline ends came to 12 bases. CDR3 region: CASSLNPPGAGNTIYF. CDR3 DNA: TGTGCCAGCAGCTTAAACCCGCCGGGGGCTGGAAACACCATATATTTT.

The chain joins TRBV9 to TRBJ1-1; a possible D gene is TRBD1 (5 bases). Germline V gene data show CDR1 as SGDLS and CDR2 as YYNGEE. This CDR3 has 15 residues. Between the trimmed V and J ends, which lost 0 bases and 1 base, there was a span of 10 bases. The CDR3 loop reads CASSVGPGSNTEAFF. DNA for the CDR3: TGTGCCAGCAGCGTAGGCCCAGGGTCGAACACTGAAGCTTTCTTT.

This clone was picked up one time. The CDR3 sequence is CASRVVLSTDTQYF. DNA for the CDR3: TGTGCCAGCAGGGTAGTTTTGAGCACAGATACGCAGTATTTT. This chain connects TRBV2 to TRBJ2-3; D not resolved. V was clipped by 6 bases and J by 0 bases, with 10 bases between them. The germline gives CDR1 SNHLY, CDR2 FYNNEI. The CDR3 is 14 residues long.

The J gene is TRBJ1-1, the V gene TRBV5-1; D might be TRBD1 (6 bases). V lost 0 bases and J 5 bases, leaving 14 bases between the germline ends. The CDR3 is 15 amino acids. Germline loops: CDR1 SGHRS, CDR2 YFSETQ. CDR3 nucleotide sequence: TGCGCCAGCAGCTTGGACGGGGGGCAATGGACTGAAGCTTTCTTT. Amino acids: CASSLDGGQWTEAFF.

The chain recombines TRBV2 with TRBJ2-5, with 8 bases lining up with TRBD2. This CDR3 has 15 residues. The ends lost 7 bases at V and 1 base at J; junction bases unmatched: 8. Per the germline V gene, CDR1 is SNHLY and CDR2 is FYNNEI. The CDR3 bases are TGTGCCAGCACAGGAACTAGCGGATTCCAAGAGACCCAGTACTTC. It is translated as CASTGTSGFQETQYF. The whole variable domain, remainder taken from reference TRBV2 and TRBJ2-5, is EPEVTQTPSHQVTQMGQEVILRCVPISNHLYFYWYRQILGQKVEFLVSFYNNEISEKSEIFDDQFSVERPDGSNFTLKIRSTKLEDSAMYFCASTGTSGFQETQYFGPGTRLLVL.